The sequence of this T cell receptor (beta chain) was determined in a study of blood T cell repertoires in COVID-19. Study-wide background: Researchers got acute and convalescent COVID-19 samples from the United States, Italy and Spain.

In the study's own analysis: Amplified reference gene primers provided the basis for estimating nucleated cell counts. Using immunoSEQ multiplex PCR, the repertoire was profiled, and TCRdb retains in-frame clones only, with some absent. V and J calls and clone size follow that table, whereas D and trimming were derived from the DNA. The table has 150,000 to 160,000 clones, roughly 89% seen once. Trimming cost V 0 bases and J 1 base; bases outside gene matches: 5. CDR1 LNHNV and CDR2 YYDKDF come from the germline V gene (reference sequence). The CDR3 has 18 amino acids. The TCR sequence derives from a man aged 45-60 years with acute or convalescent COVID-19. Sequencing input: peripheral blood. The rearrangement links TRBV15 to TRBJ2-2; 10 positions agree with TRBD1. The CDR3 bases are TGTGCCACCAGCAGAGATCGGGGACAGGGGAAGAACACCGGGGAGCTGTTTTTT. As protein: CATSRDRGQGKNTGELFF.